The rows below give T cell receptor beta chains drawn from one sample of a study of control samples from healthy donors and cancer patients. The repertoire was sequenced with immunoSEQ multiplex PCR; TCRdb's copy has only in-frame clones and lacks some. The data show over 100,000 clones, around nine tenths seen once. Input material: blood. The receptors shown here come from a woman aged 45 to 65 in good health. The CDR3 runs from the conserved cysteine through the conserved F or W. The D gene is left open where the match is weak. Clone size is shown for a subset of rows, as once, few, many or a class of expanded clone.

NA	TRBV15	TRBJ2-2	TRBD2	CATRIRTSGRQEHRGAVF	TGTGCCACCAGGATAAGGACTAGCGGGAGACAAGAACACCGGGGAGCTGTTTTT
NA	TRBV4-1	TRBJ1-2	NA	CASSQGVGGPYGYTF	TGCGCCAGCAGCCAAGGGGTCGGGGGGCCCTATGGCTACACCTTC
NA	TRBV6-2/TRBV6-3	TRBJ1-2	NA	CASSYSFREGRPEGGYTF	TGTGCCAGCAGTTACTCATTCCGGGAGGGGCGCCCTGAGGGAGGCTACACCTTC
NA	TRBV7-3	TRBJ2-1	TRBD2	CASSLTVGGTTYNEQFF	TGTGCCAGCAGCTTAACGGTGGGCGGGACTACCTACAATGAGCAGTTCTTC
few	TRBV7-8	TRBJ2-7	TRBD1	CASSLERDRVTYEQYF	TGTGCCAGCAGCCTAGAGAGGGACAGAGTAACCTACGAGCAGTACTTC
NA	TRBV7-8	TRBJ1-1	TRBD1	CASSRSLDRGGNTEAFF	TGTGCCAGCAGCCGTAGTCTTGACAGGGGGGGTAACACTGAAGCTTTCTTT
NA	TRBV24-1	TRBJ2-3	NA	CATSDRSRPTDTQYF	TGTGCCACCAGTGATCGAAGCAGACCCACAGATACGCAGTATTTT
NA	TRBV27	TRBJ1-3	NA	CASTPAAGNTIYF	TGTGCCAGCACTCCTGCCGCGGGAAACACCATATATTTT
NA	TRBV7-2	TRBJ2-1	TRBD2	CASSQLYRTSGADNEQFF	TGTGCCAGCAGCCAACTCTATCGGACTAGCGGAGCAGACAATGAGCAGTTCTTC
NA	TRBV9	TRBJ2-3	TRBD2	CASSVPLAGGLVSTDTQYF	TGTGCCAGCAGCGTACCCTTAGCGGGGGGGCTTGTTAGCACAGATACGCAGTATTTT
NA	TRBV7-9	TRBJ1-6	NA	CASSLRLDSPLHF	TGTGCCAGCAGCTTAAGATTAGACTCACCCCTCCACTTT
NA	TRBV9	TRBJ1-5	TRBD1	CASSRGGDRDSNQPQHF	TGTGCCAGCAGCAGAGGGGGGGACAGGGATTCCAATCAGCCCCAGCATTTT
NA	TRBV6-5	TRBJ1-6	TRBD1	CASSLTGGDSPLHF	TGTGCCAGCAGTCTGACAGGGGGCGACTCACCCCTCCACTTT
NA	TRBV7-9	TRBJ2-1	NA	CASKALPYNEQFF	TGTGCCAGCAAAGCCCTCCCCTACAATGAGCAGTTCTTC
once	TRBV6-2/TRBV6-3	TRBJ2-3	TRBD1	CASSRQGGTGDTQYF	TGTGCCAGCAGCAGACAGGGGGGGACGGGAGATACGCAGTATTTT
NA	TRBV5-8	TRBJ2-1	NA	CASSPGTTMLANEQFF	TGTGCCAGCAGCCCCGGGACAACTATGCTCGCCAATGAGCAGTTCTTC
few	TRBV4-2	TRBJ1-1	NA	CASSQAYTEAFF	TGTGCCAGCAGCCAGGCCTACACTGAAGCTTTCTTT
NA	TRBV5-4	TRBJ2-1	NA	CASSLAGASSYNEQFF	TGTGCCAGCAGCTTGGCCGGGGCAAGCTCCTACAATGAGCAGTTCTTC
NA	TRBV11-2	TRBJ1-2	NA	CASSLSQGHYGYTF	TGTGCCAGCAGCTTATCTCAGGGGCACTATGGCTACACCTTC
NA	TRBV5-1	TRBJ1-6	NA	CASIVQAPFNSPLHF	TGCGCCAGCATCGTACAGGCGCCGTTTAATTCACCCCTCCACTTT